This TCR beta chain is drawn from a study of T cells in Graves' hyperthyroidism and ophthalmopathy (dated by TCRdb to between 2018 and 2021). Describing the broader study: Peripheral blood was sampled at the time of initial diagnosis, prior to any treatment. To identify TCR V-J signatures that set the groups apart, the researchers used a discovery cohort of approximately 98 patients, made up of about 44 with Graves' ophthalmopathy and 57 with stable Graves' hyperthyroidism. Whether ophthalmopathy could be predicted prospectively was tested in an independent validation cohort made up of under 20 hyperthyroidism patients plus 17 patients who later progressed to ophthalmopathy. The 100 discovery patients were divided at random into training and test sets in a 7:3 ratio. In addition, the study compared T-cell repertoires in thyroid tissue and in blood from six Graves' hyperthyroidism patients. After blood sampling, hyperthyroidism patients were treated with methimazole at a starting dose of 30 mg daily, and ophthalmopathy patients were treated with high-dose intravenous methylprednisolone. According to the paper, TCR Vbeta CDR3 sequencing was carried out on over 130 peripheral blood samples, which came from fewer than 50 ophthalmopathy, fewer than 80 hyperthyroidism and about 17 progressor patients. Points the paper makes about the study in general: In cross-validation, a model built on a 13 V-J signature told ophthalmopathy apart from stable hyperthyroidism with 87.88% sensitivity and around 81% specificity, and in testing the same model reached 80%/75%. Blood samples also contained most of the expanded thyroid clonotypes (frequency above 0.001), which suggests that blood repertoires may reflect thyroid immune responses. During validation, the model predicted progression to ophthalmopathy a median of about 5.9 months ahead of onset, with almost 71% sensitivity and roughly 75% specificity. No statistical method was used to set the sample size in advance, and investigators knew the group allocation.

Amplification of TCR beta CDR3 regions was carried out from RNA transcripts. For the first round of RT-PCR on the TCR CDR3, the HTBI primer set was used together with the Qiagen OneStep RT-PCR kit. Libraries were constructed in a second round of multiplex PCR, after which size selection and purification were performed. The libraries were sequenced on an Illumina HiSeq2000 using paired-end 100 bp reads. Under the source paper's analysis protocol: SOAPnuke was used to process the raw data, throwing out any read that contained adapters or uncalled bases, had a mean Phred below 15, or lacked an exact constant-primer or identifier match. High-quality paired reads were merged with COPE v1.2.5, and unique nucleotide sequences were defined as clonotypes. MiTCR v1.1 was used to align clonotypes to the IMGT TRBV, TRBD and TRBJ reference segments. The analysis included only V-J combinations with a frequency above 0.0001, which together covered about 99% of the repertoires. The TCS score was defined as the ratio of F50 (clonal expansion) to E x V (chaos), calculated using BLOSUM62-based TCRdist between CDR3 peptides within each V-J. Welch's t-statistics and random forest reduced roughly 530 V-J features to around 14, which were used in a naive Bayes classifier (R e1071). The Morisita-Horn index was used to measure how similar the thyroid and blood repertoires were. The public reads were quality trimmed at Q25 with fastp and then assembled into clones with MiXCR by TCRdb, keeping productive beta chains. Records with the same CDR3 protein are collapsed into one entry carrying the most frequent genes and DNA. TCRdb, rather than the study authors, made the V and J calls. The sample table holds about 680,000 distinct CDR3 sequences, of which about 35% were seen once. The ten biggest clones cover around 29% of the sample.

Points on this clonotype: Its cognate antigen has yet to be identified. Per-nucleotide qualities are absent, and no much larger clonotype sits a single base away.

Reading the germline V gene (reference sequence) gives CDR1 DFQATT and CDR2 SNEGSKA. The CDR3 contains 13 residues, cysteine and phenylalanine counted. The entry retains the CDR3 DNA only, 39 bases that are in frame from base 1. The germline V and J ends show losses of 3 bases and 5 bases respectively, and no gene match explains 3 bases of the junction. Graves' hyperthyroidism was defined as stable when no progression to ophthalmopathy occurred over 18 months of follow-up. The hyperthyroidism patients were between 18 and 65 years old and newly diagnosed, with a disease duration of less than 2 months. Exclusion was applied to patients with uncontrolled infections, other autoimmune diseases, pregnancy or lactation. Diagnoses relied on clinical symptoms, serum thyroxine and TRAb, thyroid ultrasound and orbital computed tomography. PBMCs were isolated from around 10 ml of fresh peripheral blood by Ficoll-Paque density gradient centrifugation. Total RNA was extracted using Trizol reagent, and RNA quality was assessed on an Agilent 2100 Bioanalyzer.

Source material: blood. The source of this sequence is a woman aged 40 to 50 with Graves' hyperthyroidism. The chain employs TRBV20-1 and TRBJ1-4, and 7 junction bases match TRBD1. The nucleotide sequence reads TGCAGTGCTAGGGGGACAGTAAATGAAAAACTGTTTTTT. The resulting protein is CSARGTVNEKLFF.